This T cell receptor (beta chain) originates from a study of glioma-infiltrating T cells. TCR alpha and beta CDR3 regions were amplified from RNA using iRepertoire nested multiplex PCR. One-step reverse transcription and amplification started from about 100-400 ng of tissue mRNA or PBMC total RNA. TCRdb fed the multiplex PCR reads into MiXCR, producing one record per CDR3 protein. The data contain approximately 120,000 distinct CDR3 sequences, 20% to 25% of them singletons. Note on this clonotype: Its specificity is unknown. Just one base apart from a much larger clone, this may be a read error.

The length of the CDR3 is 16 residues. Germline V gene sequence: CDR1 SGHAT, CDR2 FQDESV (reference sequence). Findings and caveats of the study: Non-neoplastic patients had below-expected tissue-blood divergence, while all gliomas exceeded expectation. CDR3 overlap between tissue and blood was very small.

Sequences were obtained from glioma tissue, nonneoplastic brain tissue, or PBMCs (not recorded which). This chain connects TRBV11-1 to TRBJ1-1; D gene unclear. The receptor's source is a human donor with low-grade glioma or glioblastoma, undergoing nonglioma brain surgery, or in good health (not recorded which). Here the CDR3 reads CASTAGAEGKNTGAFF. In DNA form, the CDR3 reads TGTGCCAGCACTGCAGGTGCCGAGGGAAAGAACACTGGAGCTTTCTTT.